Listed here are 17 T cell receptor beta chains from one sample, sequenced in a study of T cell responses to AZD1222 COVID-19 vaccine. This table comes from immunoSEQ multiplex PCR, and its TCRdb copy is limited to in-frame clones, with some not included. The sample has 250,000 to 300,000 clones; approximately 94% are singletons. Sequenced material: peripheral blood, taken 28 days after the second AZD1222 dose. Receptors were obtained from an adult who received the AZD1222 COVID-19 vaccine.

This chain joins TRBV28 and TRBJ1-3, with 7 bases lining up with TRBD1. The V gene end was trimmed by 6 bases and the J gene end by 1 base; junction bases not matched to a gene: 6. This CDR3 spans 15 amino acids. Germline V lookup: CDR1 MDHEN, CDR2 SYDVKM. CDR3 region: CASRAGGWSGNTIYF. CDR3 bases: TGTGCCAGCAGGGCAGGGGGGTGGTCTGGAAACACCATATATTTT. Looking up the rest from reference TRBV28 and TRBJ1-3 gives the full variable domain: DVKVTQSSRYLVKRTGEKVFLECVQDMDHENMFWYRQDPGLGLRLIYFSYDVKMKEKGDIPEGYSVSREKKERFSLILESASTNQTSMYLCASRAGGWSGNTIYFGEGSWLTVV.

The V call is TRBV2, the J call TRBJ2-7, with D perhaps TRBD1 or TRBD2 (5 bases each). The ends were cut back, 10 bases at V and 2 bases at J, with 12 bases in the middle. The CDR3 has 12 amino acids. In germline, CDR1 is SNHLY, CDR2 FYNNEI. This CDR3 is CAIRDGPYEQYF. CDR3 DNA sequence: TGTGCCATCCGGGACGGACCCTACGAGCAGTACTTC. The entire variable domain, with the rest obtained from reference TRBV2 and TRBJ2-7, is as follows: EPEVTQTPSHQVTQMGQEVILRCVPISNHLYFYWYRQILGQKVEFLVSFYNNEISEKSEIFDDQFSVERPDGSNFTLKIRSTKLEDSAMYFCAIRDGPYEQYFGPGTRLTVT.

This clone turned up a few times. The chain has TRBV5-1 and TRBJ2-1; D gene unclear. The CDR3 has 11 amino acids. With 7 bases removed from V and 4 bases from J, the gap between germline ends came to 6 bases. The germline V gene encodes CDR1 SGHRS and CDR2 YFSETQ. Written as DNA, the CDR3 is TGCGCCAGCGGCACTTACAATGAGCAGTTCTTC. This codes for CASGTYNEQFF.

The V call is TRBV15, the J call TRBJ2-1, with D uncertain. Germline CDR1 LNHNV, CDR2 YYDKDF (reference sequence). The CDR3 extends over 11 amino acids. V lost 6 bases, J lost 8 bases, and 8 bases lay in between. CDR3 coding DNA: TGTGCCACCAGTCTCGGGCATGAGCAGTTCTTC. It codes for CATSLGHEQFF.

The chain recombines TRBV11-2 with TRBJ2-7, with a weak D call TRBD2 (5 bases). The CDR3 covers 15 residues. In germline, CDR1 is SGHAT, CDR2 FQNNGV. V dropped 1 base and J dropped 1 base, with 11 bases sitting between them. In DNA form, the CDR3 reads TGTGCCAGCAGCTTAGTATCTAGAGGGTCCTACGAGCAGTACTTC. This translates into CASSLVSRGSYEQYF.

The chain joins TRBV6-5 to TRBJ1-1; no definite D call. In germline, CDR1 is MNHEY, CDR2 SVGAGI. The CDR3 has 13 residues. Trimming cost V 6 bases and J 0 bases, with 8 bases left between them. The CDR3 DNA reads TGTGCCAGCAGAGGGTTTGTGAACACTGAAGCTTTCTTT. It is translated as CASRGFVNTEAFF.

This clone was seen a single time. V usage is TRBV28 and J usage is TRBJ1-1; D is unclear. Germline loops: CDR1 MDHEN, CDR2 SYDVKM. CDR3 length equals 10 residues. V lost 4 bases and J 8 bases, leaving 5 bases between the germline ends. The CDR3 sequence is CASSSFEAFF. CDR3 in DNA: TGTGCCAGCAGTTCCTTCGAAGCTTTCTTT.

The chain carries TRBV4-1 and TRBJ1-5; D is ambiguous. V gave up 0 bases and J gave up 1 base, with 10 bases separating them. The V gene's germline CDR1 is MGHRA and CDR2 YSYEKL. The CDR3 has 16 amino acids. CDR3 amino acids: CASSQEGSGSNQPQHF. DNA of the CDR3: TGCGCCAGCAGCCAAGAGGGATCCGGGAGCAATCAGCCCCAGCATTTT.

The chain joins TRBV19 to TRBJ1-5; possible D gene TRBD1, 5 bases. Germline-derived CDR1 and CDR2 are LNHDA and SQIVND (reference sequence). This CDR3 has 16 residues. Trimming removed 4 bases at V and 1 base at J, with 14 bases between. CDR3 nucleotide sequence: TGTGCCAGTAGTACTCCCGGGGGTTCGAGCAATCAGCCCCAGCATTTT. It encodes CASSTPGGSSNQPQHF.

This rearrangement joins TRBV9 to TRBJ1-4; 7 positions agree with TRBD1. Germline values: CDR1 SGDLS, CDR2 YYNGEE. V dropped 1 base and J dropped 8; count of bases not matched to a gene: 5. CDR3 length equals 14 residues. The CDR3 here is CASSVSPGGEKLFF. The CDR3 DNA sequence: TGTGCCAGCAGCGTATCCCCAGGGGGAGAAAAACTGTTTTTT.

CDR3 nucleotide sequence: TGTGCCAGCGCGCGGGAAAGAACGACTAGCACAGATACGCAGTATTTT. Protein sequence: CASARERTTSTDTQYF. The chain is built from TRBV2 and TRBJ2-3; weak D call: TRBD2 (6 bases). V was cut by 8 bases and J by 0 bases, with 18 bases left in between. Germline CDR1 reads SNHLY; CDR2 reads FYNNEI. This CDR3 region has 16 residues.

The rearrangement uses TRBV6-2 or TRBV6-3 and TRBJ1-2; a weak D match, TRBD1 (6 bases). V lost 6 bases, J lost 7 bases, and 15 bases lay in between. Per the germline V gene, CDR1 is MNHEY and CDR2 is SVGEGT. This CDR3 spans 13 amino acids. This CDR3 is CASSQGQPLGYTF. The CDR3 coding sequence is TGTGCCAGCAGCCAAGGACAGCCCCTTGGCTACACCTTC.

The chain is built from TRBV11-3 and TRBJ2-2, with D possibly TRBD1 on 5 matching bases. The V and J ends lost 5 bases and 2 bases respectively, with 9 bases between them. The CDR3 length is 14 residues. Germline lookup yields CDR1 SGHNT and CDR2 YENEEA. As DNA, the CDR3 is TGTGCCAGCAGCCCAGACAGCAACACCGGGGAGCTGTTTTTT. Encoded protein: CASSPDSNTGELFF.

The chain couples TRBV18 to TRBJ2-7; TRBD1 is a possible D gene (6 bases). Germline V CDR1 and CDR2: KGHSH, LQKENI. CDR3 length equals 15 residues. Deletions cut 6 bases from V and 3 bases from J, with 18 bases between. The CDR3 sequence is CASSQSGQPDYEQYF. CDR3 DNA sequence: TGTGCCAGCTCTCAAAGCGGACAGCCAGACTACGAGCAGTACTTC.

This chain connects TRBV28 to TRBJ1-3; 7 bases align to TRBD1. The trim removed 6 bases at V and 7 bases at J, leaving 6 bases unmatched. The CDR3 spans 13 residues. Germline V CDR1 and CDR2: MDHEN, SYDVKM. The DNA of the CDR3 is TGTGCCAGCAGCCTAGACAGGGTGAACACCATATATTTT. Encoded protein: CASSLDRVNTIYF.

The count of this clone is one. The rearrangement joins TRBV9 to TRBJ1-5, with 7 bases identical to TRBD1. The V segment lost 4 bases and the J segment 0 bases; nucleotides outside the gene matches: 10. The CDR3 is made up of 17 amino acids. Germline V gene sequence: CDR1 SGDLS, CDR2 YYNGEE. The CDR3 loop reads CASSPGTGTDSNQPQHF. For the CDR3, the DNA is TGTGCCAGCAGCCCTGGCACAGGGACAGATAGCAATCAGCCCCAGCATTTT.

The chain couples TRBV24-1 to TRBJ1-5; D not resolved. This CDR3 is 13 amino acids long. Germline CDR1 KGHDR, CDR2 SFDVKD. Trimming left V 2 bases short and J 0 bases short, with 1 base between. In DNA, the CDR3 is TGTGCCACCAGTGATTATAGCAATCAGCCCCAGCATTTT. It translates to CATSDYSNQPQHF.